Listed below are T cell receptor beta chains from one sample, sequenced in a study of blood T cell repertoires in COVID-19. Clones were read by immunoSEQ multiplex PCR, and TCRdb kept only the in-frame ones, dropping some. The sample records around 46,000 clones, 75% to 90% being singletons. The source material was peripheral blood. Receptor source: a man aged 50-60 years with acute or convalescent COVID-19. The CDR3 runs from the conserved cysteine through the conserved F or W. A D gene is named only where the DNA matches it firmly. Where a row states a size, it is once, few, many or the class of an expanded clone; other rows omit it.

D gene	V gene	J gene	clone size	CDR3 length	CDR3 protein	CDR3 DNA
.	TRBV18	TRBJ1-4	.	15	CASSRSGATNEKLFF	TGTGCCAGCTCACGAAGCGGCGCAACTAATGAAAAACTGTTTTTT
.	TRBV18	TRBJ1-5	.	16	CASSLNNIGENQPQHF	TGTGCCAGCTCCTTAAACAATATAGGGGAAAATCAGCCCCAGCATTTT
TRBD1	TRBV28	TRBJ1-1	.	12	CASSGDRVEAFF	TGTGCCAGCAGTGGGGACAGGGTCGAGGCTTTCTTT
.	TRBV2	TRBJ1-4	.	15	CASKVESGRDEKLFF	TGTGCCAGCAAAGTAGAATCCGGGAGGGACGAAAAACTGTTTTTT
TRBD2	TRBV6-2/TRBV6-3	TRBJ2-3	.	17	CASSTSFIGRPTDTQYF	TGTGCCAGCAGCACGTCCTTCATCGGGAGGCCCACAGATACGCAGTATTTT
TRBD1	TRBV10-3	TRBJ2-1	.	15	CAISKQGQADNEQFF	TGTGCCATCAGTAAACAGGGACAGGCGGACAATGAGCAGTTCTTC
TRBD2	TRBV6-6	TRBJ2-1	.	13	CASTLAGDNEQFF	TGTGCAAGCACCCTAGCGGGAGACAATGAGCAGTTCTTC
.	TRBV4-3	TRBJ1-2	few	15	CASSQVADSNYGYTF	TGCGCCAGCAGCCAAGTAGCCGACTCTAACTATGGCTACACCTTC
TRBD1	TRBV19	TRBJ1-2	.	17	CASSGGQGPRPNYGYTF	TGTGCCAGTAGTGGGGGACAGGGACCGAGACCCAACTATGGCTACACCTTC
TRBD2	TRBV2	TRBJ2-1	.	16	CASRTGLAGKNNEQFF	TGTGCCAGCAGAACCGGACTAGCGGGGAAGAACAATGAGCAGTTCTTC
.	TRBV9	TRBJ1-1	once	14	CASSKSTDNTEAFF	TGTGCCAGCAGCAAATCGACAGACAACACTGAAGCTTTCTTT
.	TRBV7-3	TRBJ1-3	.	17	CASSLVRILNSGNTIYF	TGTGCCAGCAGCTTAGTGAGGATATTGAACTCTGGAAACACCATATATTTT
.	TRBV24-1	TRBJ1-5	.	14	CATRAGDSNQPQHF	TGTGCCACCAGGGCCGGGGATAGCAATCAGCCCCAGCATTTT
TRBD2	TRBV19	TRBJ2-5	.	14	CASSMTGGGRSQYF	TGTGCCAGTAGTATGACCGGGGGGGGTCGGTCCCAGTACTTC
.	TRBV2	TRBJ1-6	.	14	CASRPDGVNSPLHF	TGTGCCAGCAGGCCCGACGGGGTTAATTCACCCCTCCACTTT
TRBD2	TRBV6-6	TRBJ2-2	.	16	CASSTTSGGGTGELFF	TGTGCCAGCAGCACAACTAGCGGGGGGGGCACCGGGGAGCTGTTTTTT
TRBD1	TRBV6-6	TRBJ1-5	.	14	CASSYPDRDQPQHF	TGTGCCAGCAGTTACCCGGACAGGGACCAGCCCCAGCATTTT
.	TRBV7-3	TRBJ1-1	.	16	CASSLTGEGFGTEAFF	TGTGCCAGCAGCTTAACGGGGGAGGGCTTTGGCACTGAAGCTTTCTTT
TRBD1	TRBV6-1	TRBJ1-2	.	17	CASSESRRDSARDGYTF	TGTGCCAGCAGTGAATCCCGCCGGGACAGTGCGAGAGATGGCTACACCTTC
TRBD1	TRBV5-5	TRBJ2-3	.	15	CASSLAGGSADTQYF	TGTGCCAGCAGCTTGGCAGGGGGCAGTGCAGATACGCAGTATTTT
TRBD1	TRBV7-3	TRBJ2-1	.	13	CASSLRQGNEQFF	TGTGCCAGCAGCTTAAGACAGGGAAATGAGCAGTTCTTC
TRBD1	TRBV19	TRBJ1-5	.	13	CASGGTANQPQHF	TGTGCCAGTGGGGGGACAGCAAATCAGCCCCAGCATTTT
.	TRBV20-1	TRBJ2-7	.	15	CSASPLTVSSYEQYF	TGCAGTGCTAGTCCCTTAACAGTTTCCTCCTACGAGCAGTACTTC
TRBD1	TRBV18	TRBJ1-1	.	13	CASSSDRLTEAFF	TGTGCCAGCTCATCGGACAGGCTCACTGAAGCTTTCTTT
.	TRBV19	TRBJ1-5	.	14	CASKITGFYQPQHF	TGTGCCAGTAAAATCACAGGATTCTATCAGCCCCAGCATTTT
.	TRBV30	TRBJ1-1	.	17	CAWSAPGGRIGNTEAFF	TGTGCCTGGAGCGCCCCCGGGGGACGTATTGGGAACACTGAAGCTTTCTTT
.	TRBV12-3/TRBV12-4	TRBJ1-1	.	11	CASSLEGEAFF	TGTGCCAGCAGTTTGGAGGGGGAAGCTTTCTTT
TRBD1	TRBV27	TRBJ2-1	.	15	CASRLASTGGNEQFF	TGTGCCAGCAGGCTAGCTTCGACAGGGGGCAATGAGCAGTTCTTC
.	TRBV25-1	TRBJ2-7	.	11	CASSVTYEQYF	TGTGCCAGCAGCGTTACCTACGAGCAGTACTTC
.	TRBV7-9	TRBJ2-7	.	13	CASSQTSGYEQYF	TGTGCCAGCAGCCAAACGTCAGGGTACGAGCAGTACTTC
TRBD1	TRBV6-5	TRBJ1-1	.	15	CASSSMTGGNTEAFF	TGTGCCAGCAGTTCTATGACAGGGGGAAACACTGAAGCTTTCTTT
.	TRBV29-1	TRBJ1-1	once	12	CSVFARGVEAFF	TGCAGCGTTTTTGCCAGGGGAGTTGAAGCTTTCTTT
.	TRBV7-4	TRBJ1-6	once	18	CASSLPIRGFYYNSPLHF	TGTGCCAGCAGCTTACCCATTAGGGGTTTTTACTATAATTCACCCCTCCACTTT
TRBD2	TRBV7-3	TRBJ2-1	few	13	CASSSGLAGWRFF	TGTGCCAGCAGCTCGGGACTAGCGGGATGGCGGTTCTTC
TRBD2	TRBV5-6	TRBJ2-7	.	16	CASSLRGLAGAHEQYF	TGTGCCAGCAGCTTGCGCGGACTAGCGGGAGCCCACGAGCAGTACTTC
TRBD1	TRBV7-2	TRBJ1-4	.	16	CASSSQGYATNEKLFF	TGTGCCAGCAGCTCACAGGGGTACGCAACTAATGAAAAACTGTTTTTT
.	TRBV29-1	TRBJ1-5	.	14	CSVEGAGVGQPQHF	TGCAGCGTTGAAGGGGCAGGGGTGGGTCAGCCCCAGCATTTT
.	TRBV6-6	TRBJ1-5	.	13	CASRTGSNQPQHF	TGTGCCAGCAGGACCGGGAGCAATCAGCCCCAGCATTTT
TRBD2	TRBV9	TRBJ2-3	.	17	CASSATSGASSTDTQYF	TGTGCCAGCAGCGCGACTAGCGGGGCTTCTTCCACAGATACGCAGTATTTT
.	TRBV10-3	TRBJ1-5	.	14	CAISAREGNQPQHF	TGTGCCATCAGTGCCAGGGAGGGCAATCAGCCCCAGCATTTT
.	TRBV18	TRBJ2-3	.	16	CASSPRGQGNTDTQYF	TGTGCCAGCTCACCACGTGGGCAGGGAAACACAGATACGCAGTATTTT
TRBD1	TRBV28	TRBJ2-1	.	13	CATNRGLRNEQFF	TGTGCCACAAACAGGGGGCTTCGCAATGAGCAGTTCTTC